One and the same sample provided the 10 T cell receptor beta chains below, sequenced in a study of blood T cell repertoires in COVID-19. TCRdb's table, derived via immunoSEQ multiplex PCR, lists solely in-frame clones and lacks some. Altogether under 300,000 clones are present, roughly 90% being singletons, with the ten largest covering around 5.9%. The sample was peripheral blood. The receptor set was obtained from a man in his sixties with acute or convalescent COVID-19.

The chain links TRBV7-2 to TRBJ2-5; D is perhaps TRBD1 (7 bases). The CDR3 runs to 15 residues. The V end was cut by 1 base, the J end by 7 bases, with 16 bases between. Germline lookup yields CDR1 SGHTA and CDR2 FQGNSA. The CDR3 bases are TGTGCCAGCAGCTTAGGGATGAGACAGGGAGGGACCCAGTACTTC. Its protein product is CASSLGMRQGGTQYF.

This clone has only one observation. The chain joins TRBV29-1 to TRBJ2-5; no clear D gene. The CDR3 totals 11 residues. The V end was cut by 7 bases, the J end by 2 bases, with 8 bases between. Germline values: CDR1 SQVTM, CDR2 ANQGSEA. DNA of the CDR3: TGCAGCGGTACTTTGCAAGAGACCCAGTACTTC. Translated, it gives CSGTLQETQYF.

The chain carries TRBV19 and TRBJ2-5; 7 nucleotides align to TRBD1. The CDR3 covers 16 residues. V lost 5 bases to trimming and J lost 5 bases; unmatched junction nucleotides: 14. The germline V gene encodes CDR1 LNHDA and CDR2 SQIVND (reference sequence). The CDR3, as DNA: TGTGCCAGTAGTGGATCCCGGACAGGTTCTGGGGAGACCCAGTACTTC. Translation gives CASSGSRTGSGETQYF.

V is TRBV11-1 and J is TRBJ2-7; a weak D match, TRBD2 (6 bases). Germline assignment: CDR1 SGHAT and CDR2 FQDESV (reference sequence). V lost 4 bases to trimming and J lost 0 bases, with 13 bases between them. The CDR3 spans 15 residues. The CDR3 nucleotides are TGTGCCAGCAGCTCTTTACCGGGAGTCTCCTACGAGCAGTACTTC. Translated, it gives CASSSLPGVSYEQYF.

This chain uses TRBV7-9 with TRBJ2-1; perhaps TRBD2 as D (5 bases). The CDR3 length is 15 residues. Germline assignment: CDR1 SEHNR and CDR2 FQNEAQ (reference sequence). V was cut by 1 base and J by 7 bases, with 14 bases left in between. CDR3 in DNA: TGTGCCAGCAGCTTAGTACGGGGTAAGAGAAATGAGCAGTTCTTC. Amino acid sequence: CASSLVRGKRNEQFF.

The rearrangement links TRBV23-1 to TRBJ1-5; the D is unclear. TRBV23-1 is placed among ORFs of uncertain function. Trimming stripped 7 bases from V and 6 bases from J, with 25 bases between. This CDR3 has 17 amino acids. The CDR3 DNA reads TGCGCCAGCAAAAAGGTTCGGTCGGGGAGAGAAAGTCAGCCCCAGCATTTT. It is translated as CASKKVRSGRESQPQHF.

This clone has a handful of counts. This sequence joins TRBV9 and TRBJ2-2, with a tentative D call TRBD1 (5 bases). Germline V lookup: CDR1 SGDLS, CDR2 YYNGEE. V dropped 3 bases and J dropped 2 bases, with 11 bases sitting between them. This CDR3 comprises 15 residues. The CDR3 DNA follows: TGTGCCAGCAGCGCCATCCAGGGTAACACCGGGGAGCTGTTTTTT. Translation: CASSAIQGNTGELFF.

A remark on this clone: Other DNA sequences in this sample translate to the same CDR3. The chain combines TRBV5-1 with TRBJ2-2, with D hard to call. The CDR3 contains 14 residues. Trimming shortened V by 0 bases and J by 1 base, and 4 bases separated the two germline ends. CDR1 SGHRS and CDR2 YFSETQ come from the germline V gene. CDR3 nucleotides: TGCGCCAGCAGCTTGGCAGGGAACACCGGGGAGCTGTTTTTT. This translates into CASSLAGNTGELFF.

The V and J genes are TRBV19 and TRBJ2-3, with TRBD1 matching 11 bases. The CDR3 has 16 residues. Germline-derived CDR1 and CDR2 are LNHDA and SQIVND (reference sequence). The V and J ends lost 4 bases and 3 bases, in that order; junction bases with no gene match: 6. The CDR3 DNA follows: TGTGCCAGTAGTAGGAACCGGGACAGGGGGACAGATACGCAGTATTTT. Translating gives CASSRNRDRGTDTQYF. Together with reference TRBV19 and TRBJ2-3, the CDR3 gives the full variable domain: DGGITQSPKYLFRKEGQNVTLSCEQNLNHDAMYWYRQDPGQGLRLIYYSQIVNDFQKGDIAEGYSVSREKKESFPLTVTSAQKNPTAFYLCASSRNRDRGTDTQYFGPGTRLTVL.

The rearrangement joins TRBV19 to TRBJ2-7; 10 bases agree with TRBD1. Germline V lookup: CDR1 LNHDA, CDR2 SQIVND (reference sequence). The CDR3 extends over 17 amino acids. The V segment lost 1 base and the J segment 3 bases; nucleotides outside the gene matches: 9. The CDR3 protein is CASSIAPGTGVFYEQYF. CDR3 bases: TGTGCCAGTAGTATAGCCCCCGGGACAGGGGTTTTCTACGAGCAGTACTTC.